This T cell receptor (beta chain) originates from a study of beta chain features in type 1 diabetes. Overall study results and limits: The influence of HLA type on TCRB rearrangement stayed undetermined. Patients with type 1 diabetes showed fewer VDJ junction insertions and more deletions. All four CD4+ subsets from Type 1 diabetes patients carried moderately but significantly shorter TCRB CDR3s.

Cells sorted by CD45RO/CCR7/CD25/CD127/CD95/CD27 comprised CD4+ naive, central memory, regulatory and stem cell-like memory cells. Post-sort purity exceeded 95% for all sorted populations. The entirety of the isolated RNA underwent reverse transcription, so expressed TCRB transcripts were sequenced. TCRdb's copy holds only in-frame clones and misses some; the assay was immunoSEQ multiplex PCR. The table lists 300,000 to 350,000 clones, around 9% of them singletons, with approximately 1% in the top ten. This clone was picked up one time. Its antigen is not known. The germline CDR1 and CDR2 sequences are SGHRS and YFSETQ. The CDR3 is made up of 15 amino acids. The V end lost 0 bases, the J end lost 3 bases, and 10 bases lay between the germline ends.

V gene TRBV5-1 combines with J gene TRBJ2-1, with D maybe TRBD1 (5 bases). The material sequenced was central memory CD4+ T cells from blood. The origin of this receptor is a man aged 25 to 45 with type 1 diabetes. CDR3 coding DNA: TGCGCCAGCAGCTTGGTAGGGGAAGTCTACAATGAGCAGTTCTTC. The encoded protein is CASSLVGEVYNEQFF.